One sample yielded the 8 T cell receptor beta chains listed below, sequenced in a study of T cell responses to AZD1222 COVID-19 vaccine (dated by TCRdb to about 2021). Taken with the paper, the label for time point translates to: baseline before first vaccination. Library preparation employed the immunoSEQ multiplex PCR assay. Sourced from immuneACCESS, this table was stored by TCRdb with only in-frame sequences that have V and J called. A share of the clones is absent; for the studies checked, an unresolved V gene accounts for under half, and the remainder has no known explanation. The sample table shows some 140,000 clones, and approximately 90% are seen once. The ten largest make up 1.5% to 2% of the sample. The source was peripheral blood, collected on day 0 of AZD1222 vaccination. All receptors come from an adult in good health.

This clone appeared a single time. This chain uses TRBV4-3 with TRBJ2-1, with D perhaps matching TRBD2 (7 bases). This CDR3 region has 16 residues. Trimming cost V 0 bases and J 4 bases, with 13 bases left between them. Looked up from germline, CDR1 is LGHNA and CDR2 is YSLEER. CDR3 DNA sequence: TGCGCCAGCAGCCAAGACTGGGGGGGCGAGTACAATGAGCAGTTCTTC. This encodes CASSQDWGGEYNEQFF.

V and J are TRBV19 and TRBJ2-7; D not certain. Deletions cut 3 bases from V and 3 bases from J, with 12 bases between. There are 14 residues in the CDR3. Germline V gene sequence: CDR1 LNHDA, CDR2 SQIVND (reference sequence). DNA of the CDR3: TGTGCCAGTAGTATTCTGGGTGCAGACTACGAGCAGTACTTC. This translates into CASSILGADYEQYF.

J is TRBJ2-4 and V is TRBV5-6; D not certain. V lost 0 bases to trimming and J lost 8 bases, with 9 bases between them. The CDR3 extends over 13 amino acids. Germline values: CDR1 SGHDT, CDR2 YYEEEE. The CDR3 region is CASSLEGLDIQYF. The CDR3 DNA is TGTGCCAGCAGCTTGGAAGGATTGGACATTCAGTACTTC.

The chain links TRBV2 to TRBJ2-3; 9 bases align to TRBD2. The CDR3 is made up of 15 amino acids. Germline assignment: CDR1 SNHLY and CDR2 FYNNEI. The trim removed 4 bases at V and 8 bases at J, leaving 10 bases unmatched. CDR3 DNA: TGTGCCAGCAGTGGTATCAGGCGGGGGGGCGCTACGCAGTATTTT. Encoded protein: CASSGIRRGGATQYF.

The J gene is TRBJ2-1, the V gene TRBV7-2; D is undetermined. Trimming pared 7 bases from V and 10 bases from J, leaving 11 bases between. CDR1 is SGHTA, CDR2 FQGNSA, per germline. The CDR3 consists of 11 residues. The DNA for the CDR3 is TGTGCCAGCACCCACGGCGCCGAGCAGTTCTTC. This sequence encodes CASTHGAEQFF.

The rearrangement links TRBV7-2 to TRBJ2-5; perhaps D is TRBD1 or TRBD2 (5 bases each). Trimming left V 2 bases short and J 5 bases short, with 12 bases between. CDR1 is SGHTA and CDR2 is FQGNSA in the germline V gene. The CDR3 has 14 residues. The CDR3 loop is CASSLLLGVETQYF. The CDR3, as DNA: TGTGCCAGCAGCTTATTATTGGGGGTGGAGACCCAGTACTTC.

The J gene is TRBJ2-5, the V gene TRBV5-1, with D possibly TRBD1 on 5 matching bases. The V end was cut by 6 bases, the J end by 0 bases, with 12 bases between. The CDR3 contains 14 residues. CDR1 is SGHRS, CDR2 YFSETQ, per germline. CDR3 region: CASTAPGNQETQYF. CDR3 DNA: TGCGCCAGCACCGCCCCAGGGAACCAAGAGACCCAGTACTTC. Full variable domain (missing parts from reference TRBV5-1 and TRBJ2-5): KAGVTQTPRYLIKTRGQQVTLSCSPISGHRSVSWYQQTPGQGLQFLFEYFSETQRNKGNFPGRFSGRQFSNSRSEMNVSTLELGDSALYLCASTAPGNQETQYFGPGTRLLVL.

Turning to this clone: The sample has other DNA sequences that encode this CDR3 too. CDR3 nucleotides: TGTGCCAGCTCACCAAGGGGGGCCACCGGGGAGCTGTTTTTT. Translating gives CASSPRGATGELFF. V usage is TRBV18 and J usage is TRBJ2-2; D possibly matches TRBD1 or TRBD2 (6 bases each). Germline assignment: CDR1 KGHSH and CDR2 LQKENI. Deletions cut 2 bases from V and 4 bases from J, with 8 bases between. The CDR3 sequence is 14 residues long.